The following is a T cell receptor beta chain sequence with its context. Its antigen is undetermined. Clones were sequenced by immunoSEQ multiplex PCR, and TCRdb holds only the in-frame ones, with some missing. The table lists 60,000 or so clones, over 90% of them singletons. These data are taken from a study of human versus mouse CDR3 diversity and MHC coevolution. As for the study in general: Reported immunoSEQ sensitivity was one in 200,000 T cells, with reduced amplification bias.

Study-level findings and limits: Clonal inequality was lowest in two of the three human donors.

The germline V gene has CDR1 SGHNT and CDR2 YENEEA. V dropped 3 bases and J dropped 4 bases, with 15 bases sitting between them. CDR3 length: 15 amino acids. The rearrangement links TRBV11-3 to TRBJ2-5; D is perhaps TRBD2 (5 bases). The clonotype originates from a person aged 55 to 75 in good health. The material sequenced was naive CD4+ T cells from blood. Documented subset: CD45RO-negative CD62L-positive naive CD4 T cells. The chain's CDR3 is CASSFQVASGETQYF. The CDR3 region has the DNA TGTGCCAGCAGCTTCCAGGTCGCGAGCGGAGAGACCCAGTACTTC.